These T cell receptor beta chains were read from a single sample in a study of T cell repertoires in cytomegalovirus infection. The antigens for these receptors are not known. TCRdb analysed the reads with MiXCR anew, one entry per CDR3 protein. The table lists about 470,000 distinct CDR3 sequences, under 45% of them singletons. Material: cultured PBMCs, obtained from culture after CMV antigen stimulation. The receptors originated from a human donor in good health (CMV status not recorded). Some clones in this sample may be carry-over from other donors' samples. CDR3s include the opening cysteine and the closing phenylalanine or tryptophan. The D gene is left open where the match is weak. Some rows mark clone size as missing; the rest say once, few, many or name a class of expanded clone.

15,TRBJ1-1,.,.,TRBV6-1,CASKDPGGVNTEAFF,TGTGCCAGCAAGGATCCGGGGGGGGTGAACACTGAAGCTTTCTTT
16,TRBJ2-1,.,.,TRBV7-6,CASSFSAGAQYNEQFF,TGTGCCAGCAGCTTCTCGGCGGGGGCCCAATACAATGAGCAGTTCTTC
13,TRBJ1-6,.,few,TRBV19,CASSIDPNSPLHF,TGTGCCAGTAGTATAGACCCGAATTCACCCCTCCACTTT
16,TRBJ1-1,.,few,TRBV7-9,CASSLKFGATNTEAFF,TGTGCCAGCAGCTTAAAATTCGGGGCCACCAACACTGAAGCTTTCTTT
14,TRBJ2-3,.,.,TRBV6-1,CASSEGSITDTQYF,TGTGCCAGCAGTGAAGGGTCAATCACAGATACGCAGTATTTT
15,TRBJ1-4,.,.,TRBV12-3/TRBV12-4,CASSPNGATNEKLFF,TGTGCCAGCAGTCCCAACGGGGCAACTAATGAAAAACTGTTTTTT
15,TRBJ2-2,.,.,TRBV7-6,CASSLGRGWAGELFF,TGTGCCAGCAGCCTAGGAAGGGGTTGGGCCGGGGAGCTGTTTTTT
16,TRBJ1-2,.,few,TRBV11-3,CASSFRDNSGVRGYTF,TGTGCCAGCAGCTTCAGGGACAATTCAGGGGTGCGAGGCTACACCTTC
14,TRBJ2-7,TRBD2,.,TRBV10-3,CAISEGREVHEQYF,TGTGCCATCAGTGAGGGGCGGGAGGTCCACGAGCAGTACTTC
16,TRBJ2-3,TRBD2,few,TRBV19,CASSQTSGAITDTQYF,TGTGCCAGTAGTCAGACTAGCGGGGCAATCACAGATACGCAGTATTTT